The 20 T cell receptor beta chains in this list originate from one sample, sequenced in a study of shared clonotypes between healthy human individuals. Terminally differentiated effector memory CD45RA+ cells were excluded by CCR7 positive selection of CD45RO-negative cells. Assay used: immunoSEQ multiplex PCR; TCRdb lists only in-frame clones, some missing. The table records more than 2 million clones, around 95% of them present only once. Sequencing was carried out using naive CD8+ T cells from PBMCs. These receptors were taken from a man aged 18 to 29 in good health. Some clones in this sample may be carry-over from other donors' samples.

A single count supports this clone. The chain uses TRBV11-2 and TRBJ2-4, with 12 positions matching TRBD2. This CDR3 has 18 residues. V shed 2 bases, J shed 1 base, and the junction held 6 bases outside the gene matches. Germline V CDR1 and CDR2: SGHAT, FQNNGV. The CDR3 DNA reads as TGTGCCAGCAGCTTACTAGCGGGAGGGCCCCCGGCCAAAAACATTCAGTACTTC. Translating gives CASSLLAGGPPAKNIQYF.

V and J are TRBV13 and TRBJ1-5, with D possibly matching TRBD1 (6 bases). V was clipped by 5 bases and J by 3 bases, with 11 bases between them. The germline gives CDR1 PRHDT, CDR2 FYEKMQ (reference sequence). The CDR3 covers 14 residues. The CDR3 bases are TGTGCCAGCAGCCCCCGGGACAACAATCAGCCCCAGCATTTT. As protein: CASSPRDNNQPQHF.

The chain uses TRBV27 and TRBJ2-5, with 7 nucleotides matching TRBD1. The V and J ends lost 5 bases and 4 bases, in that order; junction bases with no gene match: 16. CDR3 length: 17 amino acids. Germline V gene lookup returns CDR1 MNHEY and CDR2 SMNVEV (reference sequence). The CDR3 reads CASSALGPTGVAETQYF. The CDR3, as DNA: TGTGCCAGCAGTGCTTTGGGCCCAACAGGGGTGGCAGAGACCCAGTACTTC.

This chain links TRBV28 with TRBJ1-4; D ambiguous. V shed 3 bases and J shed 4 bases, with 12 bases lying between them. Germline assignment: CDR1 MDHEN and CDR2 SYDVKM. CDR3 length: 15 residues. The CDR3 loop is CASSLKGFGNEKLFF. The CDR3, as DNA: TGTGCCAGCAGTTTGAAGGGCTTCGGTAATGAAAAACTGTTTTTT.

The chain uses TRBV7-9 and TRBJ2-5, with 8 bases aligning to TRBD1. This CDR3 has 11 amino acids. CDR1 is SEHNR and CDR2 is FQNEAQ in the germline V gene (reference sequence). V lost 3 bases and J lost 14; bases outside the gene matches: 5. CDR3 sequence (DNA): TGTGCCAGCAGCTTGCAGGGGGCGGAATACTTC. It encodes CASSLQGAEYF.

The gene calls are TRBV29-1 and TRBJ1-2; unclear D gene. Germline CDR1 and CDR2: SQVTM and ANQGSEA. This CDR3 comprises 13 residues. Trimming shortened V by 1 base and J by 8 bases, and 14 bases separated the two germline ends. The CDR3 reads CSVEGQRTPGYTF. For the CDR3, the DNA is TGCAGCGTTGAAGGCCAGCGAACCCCAGGCTACACCTTC.

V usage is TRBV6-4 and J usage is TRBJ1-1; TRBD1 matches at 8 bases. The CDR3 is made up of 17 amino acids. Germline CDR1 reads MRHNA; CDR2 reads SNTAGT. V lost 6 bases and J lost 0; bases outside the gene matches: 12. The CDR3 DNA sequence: TGTGCCAGCAGCCCCGGGACAGGAGATTCAATGAACACTGAAGCTTTCTTT. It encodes CASSPGTGDSMNTEAFF.

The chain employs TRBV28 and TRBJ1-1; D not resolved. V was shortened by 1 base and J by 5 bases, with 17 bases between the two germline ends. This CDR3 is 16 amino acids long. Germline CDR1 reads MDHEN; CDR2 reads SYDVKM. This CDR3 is CASSLSPTSGGTEAFF. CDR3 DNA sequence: TGTGCCAGCAGTTTATCCCCCACCTCGGGTGGAACTGAAGCTTTCTTT.

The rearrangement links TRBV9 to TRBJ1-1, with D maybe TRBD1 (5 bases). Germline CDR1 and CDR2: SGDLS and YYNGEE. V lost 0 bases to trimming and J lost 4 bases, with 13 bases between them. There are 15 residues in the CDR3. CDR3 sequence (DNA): TGTGCCAGCAGCGTAGGGCCCGGGGCCCCCACTGAAGCTTTCTTT. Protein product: CASSVGPGAPTEAFF. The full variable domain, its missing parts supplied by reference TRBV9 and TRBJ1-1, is DSGVTQTPKHLITATGQRVTLRCSPRSGDLSVYWYQQSLDQGLQFLIQYYNGEERAKGNILERFSAQQFPDLHSELNLSSLELGDSALYFCASSVGPGAPTEAFFGQGTRLTVV.

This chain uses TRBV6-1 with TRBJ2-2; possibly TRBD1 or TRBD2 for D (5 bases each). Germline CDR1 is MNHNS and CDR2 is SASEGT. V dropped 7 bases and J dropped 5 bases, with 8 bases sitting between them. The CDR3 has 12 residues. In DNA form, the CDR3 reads TGTGCCAGCATGTGGGGGACCGGGGAGCTGTTTTTT. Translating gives CASMWGTGELFF.

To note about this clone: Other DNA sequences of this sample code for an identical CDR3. CDR3 nucleotide sequence: TGTGCCAGCAGCGTAGAAGGGGGGTACAATGAGCAGTTCTTC. Translation: CASSVEGGYNEQFF. This chain connects TRBV9 to TRBJ2-1; D may be TRBD1 or TRBD2 (6 bases each). Trimming took 0 bases from V and 4 from J, leaving 8 bases between them. Looked up from germline, CDR1 is SGDLS and CDR2 is YYNGEE. This CDR3 is 14 amino acids long.

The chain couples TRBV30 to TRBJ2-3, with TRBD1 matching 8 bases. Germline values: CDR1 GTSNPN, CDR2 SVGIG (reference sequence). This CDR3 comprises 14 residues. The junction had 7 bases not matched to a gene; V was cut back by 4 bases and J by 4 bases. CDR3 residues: CAWTGGAQSDTQYF. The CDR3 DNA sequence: TGTGCCTGGACAGGGGGCGCTCAGTCAGATACGCAGTATTTT.

CDR3 nucleotides: TGTGCCAGCAGTTTAATGGGACCGTACCCCAACCCCCAAGAGACCCAGTACTTC. As protein: CASSLMGPYPNPQETQYF. The V call is TRBV28, the J call TRBJ2-5; D possibly uses TRBD1 or TRBD2 (5 bases each). The CDR3 spans 18 residues. CDR1 and CDR2 (germline): MDHEN, SYDVKM. Trimming removed 2 bases at V and 1 base at J, with 20 bases between.

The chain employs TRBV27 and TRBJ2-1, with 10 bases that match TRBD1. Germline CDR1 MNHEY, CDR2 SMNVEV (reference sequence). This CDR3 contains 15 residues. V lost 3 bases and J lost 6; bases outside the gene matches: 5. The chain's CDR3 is CASSLGTGVFNEQFF. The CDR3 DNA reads TGTGCCAGCAGTTTGGGGACAGGGGTTTTCAATGAGCAGTTCTTC.

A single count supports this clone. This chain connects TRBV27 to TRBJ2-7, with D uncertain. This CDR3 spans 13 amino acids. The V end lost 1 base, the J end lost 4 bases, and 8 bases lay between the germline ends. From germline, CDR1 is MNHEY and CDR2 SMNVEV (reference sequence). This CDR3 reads CASSLLYEYEQYF. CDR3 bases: TGTGCCAGCAGTTTATTGTACGAATACGAGCAGTACTTC.

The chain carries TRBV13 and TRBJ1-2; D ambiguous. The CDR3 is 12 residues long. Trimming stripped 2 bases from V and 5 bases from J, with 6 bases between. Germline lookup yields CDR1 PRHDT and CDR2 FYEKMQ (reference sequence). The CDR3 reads CASSLKAYGYTF. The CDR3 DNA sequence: TGTGCCAGCAGCTTAAAGGCATATGGCTACACCTTC.

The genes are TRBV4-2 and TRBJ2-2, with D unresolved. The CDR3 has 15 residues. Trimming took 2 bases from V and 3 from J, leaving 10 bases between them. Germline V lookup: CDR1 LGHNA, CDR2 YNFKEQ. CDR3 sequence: CASSQKTDYTGELFF. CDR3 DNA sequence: TGTGCCAGCAGCCAAAAGACCGATTACACCGGGGAGCTGTTTTTT.

CDR3 sequence reads: CSVEATYNEQFF. The CDR3 DNA follows: TGCAGCGTTGAAGCGACGTACAATGAGCAGTTCTTC. The V gene is TRBV29-1, the J gene TRBJ2-1; D remains unclear. The CDR3 totals 12 residues. Trimming left V 1 base short and J 4 bases short, with 5 bases between. CDR1 and CDR2 (germline): SQVTM, ANQGSEA.

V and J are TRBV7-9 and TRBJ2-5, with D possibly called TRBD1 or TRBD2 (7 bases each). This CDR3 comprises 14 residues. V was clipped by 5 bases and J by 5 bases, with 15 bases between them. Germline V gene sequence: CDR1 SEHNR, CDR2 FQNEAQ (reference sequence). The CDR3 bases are TGTGCCAGCAGCCCAAGACAGGGAGGGGAGACCCAGTACTTC. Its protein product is CASSPRQGGETQYF.

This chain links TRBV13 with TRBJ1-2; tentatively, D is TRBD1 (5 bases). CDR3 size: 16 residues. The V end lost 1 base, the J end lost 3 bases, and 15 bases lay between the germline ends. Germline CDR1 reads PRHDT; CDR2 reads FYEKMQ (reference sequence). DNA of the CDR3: TGTGCCAGCAGCTTAGTGGGGCAAGGGCAGCACTATGGCTACACCTTC. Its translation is CASSLVGQGQHYGYTF. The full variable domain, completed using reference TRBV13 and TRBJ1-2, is AAGVIQSPRHLIKEKRETATLKCYPIPRHDTVYWYQQGPGQDPQFLISFYEKMQSDKGSIPDRFSAQQFSDYHSELNMSSLELGDSALYFCASSLVGQGQHYGYTFGSGTRLTVV.